A selection of T cell receptor beta chains follows, all from one sample in a study of cytomegalovirus exposure and HLA in healthy donors. Clones were read by immunoSEQ multiplex PCR, and TCRdb kept only the in-frame ones, dropping some. Of about 160,000 clones listed, around 80% are singletons. The sequenced sample consisted of PBMCs. The source is a man in his fifties in good health and CMV-seropositive. Each CDR3 is given with its conserved first and last residue. The D gene is left open where the match is weak. A row's size may be missing; if present it is once, few, many or a size class.

CDR3 protein: CASSLDRTAMNTEAFF; CDR3 DNA: TGTGCCAGCAGCTTAGATCGTACAGCCATGAACACTGAAGCTTTCTTT; D gene: NA; V gene: TRBV7-9; clone size: NA; J gene: TRBJ1-1
CDR3 protein: CATLLRTQYF; CDR3 DNA: TGTGCCACCCTCCTAAGGACCCAGTACTTC; D gene: NA; V gene: TRBV6-5; clone size: NA; J gene: TRBJ2-5
CDR3 protein: CASSEAYQDNSPLHF; CDR3 DNA: TGTGCCAGCAGTGAAGCGTACCAGGATAATTCACCCCTCCACTTT; D gene: NA; V gene: TRBV6-1; clone size: few; J gene: TRBJ1-6
CDR3 protein: CASSWTSYEDEQFF; CDR3 DNA: TGCGCCAGCAGCTGGACTAGCTACGAGGATGAGCAGTTCTTC; D gene: TRBD2; V gene: TRBV5-1; clone size: once; J gene: TRBJ2-1
CDR3 protein: CASSLLGQTKLNTQYF; CDR3 DNA: TGTGCCAGCAGCCTCCTGGGACAGACTAAACTAAATACGCAGTATTTT; D gene: TRBD1; V gene: TRBV7-9; clone size: NA; J gene: TRBJ2-3
CDR3 protein: CASSQSLAGGYTF; CDR3 DNA: TGTGCCAGCAGCCAGAGCTTAGCCGGAGGCTACACCTTC; D gene: NA; V gene: TRBV7-9; clone size: NA; J gene: TRBJ1-2
CDR3 protein: CASSRIQDRAPDTEAFF; CDR3 DNA: TGTGCCAGCTCACGAATTCAGGACAGGGCACCTGACACTGAAGCTTTCTTT; D gene: TRBD1; V gene: TRBV18; clone size: NA; J gene: TRBJ1-1
CDR3 protein: CASRTTGLGNTIYF; CDR3 DNA: TGTGCCAGCAGAACGACAGGGTTAGGAAACACCATATATTTT; D gene: TRBD1; V gene: TRBV6-5; clone size: NA; J gene: TRBJ1-3
CDR3 protein: CTSSLSLGLGPETQYF; CDR3 DNA: TGCACCAGCAGCCTCTCTTTGGGACTAGGCCCAGAGACCCAGTACTTC; D gene: NA; V gene: TRBV1; clone size: NA; J gene: TRBJ2-5
CDR3 protein: CASSGSSPYNEQFF; CDR3 DNA: TGTGCCAGCAGCGGGAGCTCCCCCTACAATGAGCAGTTCTTC; D gene: NA; V gene: TRBV9; clone size: NA; J gene: TRBJ2-1
CDR3 protein: CASSPGDRGDQPQHF; CDR3 DNA: TGCGCCAGCAGCCCAGGGGACAGGGGTGATCAGCCCCAGCATTTT; D gene: TRBD1; V gene: TRBV5-1; clone size: NA; J gene: TRBJ1-5
CDR3 protein: CASSYRLVNEQFF; CDR3 DNA: TGTGCCAGCAGTTACCGTCTAGTGAATGAGCAGTTCTTC; D gene: NA; V gene: TRBV6-5; clone size: NA; J gene: TRBJ2-1
CDR3 protein: CAISESGRRDTF; CDR3 DNA: TGTGCCATCAGTGAGTCAGGCAGGCGTGACACCTTC; D gene: NA; V gene: TRBV10-3; clone size: few; J gene: TRBJ1-2
CDR3 protein: CASSLGLASGYNEQFF; CDR3 DNA: TGTGCCAGCAGCTTGGGCCTAGCGAGTGGTTACAATGAGCAGTTCTTC; D gene: NA; V gene: TRBV5-6; clone size: NA; J gene: TRBJ2-1
CDR3 protein: CASSPDWTNEKLFF; CDR3 DNA: TGTGCCAGCAGCCCGGACTGGACTAATGAAAAACTGTTTTTT; D gene: NA; V gene: TRBV7-6; clone size: few; J gene: TRBJ1-4
CDR3 protein: CATRGDRGAEQFF; CDR3 DNA: TGTGCTACGCGTGGGGACAGGGGGGCTGAGCAGTTCTTC; D gene: TRBD1; V gene: TRBV6-1; clone size: NA; J gene: TRBJ2-1
CDR3 protein: CASSESGQGTDTQYF; CDR3 DNA: TGTGCCAGCAGCGAGTCCGGACAGGGCACAGATACGCAGTATTTT; D gene: TRBD1; V gene: TRBV9; clone size: NA; J gene: TRBJ2-3
CDR3 protein: CASSLRGTGSTDTQYF; CDR3 DNA: TGTGCCAGCAGCTTACGGGGGACAGGGAGCACAGATACGCAGTATTTT; D gene: TRBD1; V gene: TRBV7-9; clone size: once; J gene: TRBJ2-3
CDR3 protein: CASSQKEFSIDEQFF; CDR3 DNA: TGTGCCAGCAGCCAAAAGGAGTTCTCCATAGATGAGCAGTTCTTC; D gene: NA; V gene: TRBV14; clone size: few; J gene: TRBJ2-1
CDR3 protein: CASSLIRGSVETQYF; CDR3 DNA: TGTGCCAGCAGCTTAATTCGGGGGTCGGTGGAGACCCAGTACTTC; D gene: NA; V gene: TRBV5-8; clone size: NA; J gene: TRBJ2-5
CDR3 protein: CASSTHVTADYVDYTF; CDR3 DNA: TGCGCCAGCAGCACGCACGTCACAGCGGACTATGTAGACTACACCTTC; D gene: NA; V gene: TRBV5-1; clone size: NA; J gene: TRBJ1-2
CDR3 protein: CASSRQQGSNTGELFF; CDR3 DNA: TGTGCCAGCAGCCGGCAACAGGGATCGAACACCGGGGAGCTGTTTTTT; D gene: NA; V gene: TRBV7-9; clone size: few; J gene: TRBJ2-2
CDR3 protein: CASSLGRGPNIQYF; CDR3 DNA: TGTGCCAGCAGCTTAGGCAGGGGGCCGAACATTCAGTACTTC; D gene: TRBD1; V gene: TRBV7-9; clone size: once; J gene: TRBJ2-4
CDR3 protein: CASSLELAGGYQETQYF; CDR3 DNA: TGTGCCAGCAGCTTAGAGCTAGCGGGAGGATACCAAGAGACCCAGTACTTC; D gene: TRBD2; V gene: TRBV11-3; clone size: NA; J gene: TRBJ2-5
CDR3 protein: CASSVSPGHLYEQYF; CDR3 DNA: TGTGCCAGCAGCGTCTCTCCTGGACACCTTTACGAGCAGTACTTC; D gene: NA; V gene: TRBV11-2; clone size: NA; J gene: TRBJ2-7
CDR3 protein: CASSLSADYEQYF; CDR3 DNA: TGTGCCAGCAGCTTAAGCGCAGACTACGAGCAGTACTTC; D gene: NA; V gene: TRBV7-6; clone size: NA; J gene: TRBJ2-7
CDR3 protein: CASSLTSTGGSEAFF; CDR3 DNA: TGTGCCAGCAGCTTAACGTCGACAGGGGGTTCTGAAGCTTTCTTT; D gene: TRBD1; V gene: TRBV7-3; clone size: NA; J gene: TRBJ1-1
CDR3 protein: CASSLGGRSNQPQHF; CDR3 DNA: TGCGCCAGCAGCTTGGGGGGGCGAAGCAATCAGCCCCAGCATTTT; D gene: NA; V gene: TRBV5-1; clone size: NA; J gene: TRBJ1-5
CDR3 protein: CASSRQGDNSPLHF; CDR3 DNA: TGTGCCAGCAGCCGCCAGGGGGATAATTCACCCCTCCACTTT; D gene: TRBD1; V gene: TRBV7-2; clone size: NA; J gene: TRBJ1-6
CDR3 protein: CASSLEGGADTGELFF; CDR3 DNA: TGTGCCAGCAGTTTGGAGGGGGGGGCGGACACCGGGGAGCTGTTTTTT; D gene: NA; V gene: TRBV27; clone size: NA; J gene: TRBJ2-2
CDR3 protein: CATSRTGTGVPGELFF; CDR3 DNA: TGTGCCACCAGCAGGACCGGGACAGGGGTCCCCGGGGAGCTGTTTTTT; D gene: TRBD1; V gene: TRBV15; clone size: once; J gene: TRBJ2-2
CDR3 protein: CASSPLSDTSNTGELFF; CDR3 DNA: TGTGCCAGCAGCCCCTTATCGGACACTTCGAACACCGGGGAGCTGTTTTTT; D gene: NA; V gene: TRBV7-8; clone size: NA; J gene: TRBJ2-2
CDR3 protein: CASSQPAGGDSNYGYTF; CDR3 DNA: TGCGCCAGCAGTCAACCAGCAGGGGGAGACTCTAACTATGGCTACACCTTC; D gene: TRBD1; V gene: TRBV23-1; clone size: NA; J gene: TRBJ1-2
CDR3 protein: CASSYTGENTEAFF; CDR3 DNA: TGTGCCAGCAGCTATACAGGGGAGAACACTGAAGCTTTCTTT; D gene: TRBD1; V gene: TRBV6-5; clone size: many; J gene: TRBJ1-1
CDR3 protein: CASSSGHSSGANVLTF; CDR3 DNA: TGCGCCAGCAGCTCGGGACATAGCTCTGGGGCCAACGTCCTGACTTTC; D gene: NA; V gene: TRBV5-1; clone size: NA; J gene: TRBJ2-6
CDR3 protein: CASSEGPPNYGYTF; CDR3 DNA: TGTGCCAGCAGCGAGGGCCCCCCTAACTATGGCTACACCTTC; D gene: NA; V gene: TRBV5-4; clone size: NA; J gene: TRBJ1-2
CDR3 protein: CASSSDSYTEAFF; CDR3 DNA: TGCGCCAGCAGCTCGGACAGTTACACTGAAGCTTTCTTT; D gene: NA; V gene: TRBV5-1; clone size: NA; J gene: TRBJ1-1
CDR3 protein: CASRQGFNQPQHF; CDR3 DNA: TGTGCCAGCAGACAGGGGTTCAATCAGCCCCAGCATTTT; D gene: TRBD1; V gene: TRBV6-5; clone size: NA; J gene: TRBJ1-5
CDR3 protein: CASRGQAIEEYGYTF; CDR3 DNA: TGTGCCAGCAGGGGACAGGCCATAGAAGAATATGGCTACACCTTC; D gene: TRBD1; V gene: TRBV2; clone size: NA; J gene: TRBJ1-2
CDR3 protein: CASSLLIQGSTDTQYF; CDR3 DNA: TGTGCCAGCAGCTTACTTATTCAGGGGTCCACAGATACGCAGTATTTT; D gene: NA; V gene: TRBV7-6; clone size: NA; J gene: TRBJ2-3
CDR3 protein: CASRVRGQETQYF; CDR3 DNA: TGTGCCAGTAGGGTCAGGGGCCAAGAGACCCAGTACTTC; D gene: NA; V gene: TRBV19; clone size: few; J gene: TRBJ2-5
CDR3 protein: CASSVRDTSTDTQYF; CDR3 DNA: TGTGCCAGCAGTGTCAGGGACACGAGCACAGATACGCAGTATTTT; D gene: NA; V gene: TRBV6-4; clone size: NA; J gene: TRBJ2-3
CDR3 protein: CASSLGTSGEKLFF; CDR3 DNA: TGTGCCAGCAGCTTGGGCACCTCGGGGGAAAAACTGTTTTTT; D gene: NA; V gene: TRBV5-8; clone size: few; J gene: TRBJ1-4
CDR3 protein: CASTILGGGANEQFF; CDR3 DNA: TGTGCCAGTACTATCCTGGGCGGGGGGGCCAATGAGCAGTTCTTC; D gene: TRBD2; V gene: TRBV19; clone size: NA; J gene: TRBJ2-1
CDR3 protein: CASSFYTGANEKLFF; CDR3 DNA: TGTGCCAGCAGCTTCTACACAGGGGCAAATGAAAAACTGTTTTTT; D gene: TRBD1; V gene: TRBV5-6; clone size: NA; J gene: TRBJ1-4
CDR3 protein: CASRPRTGGEISSPLHF; CDR3 DNA: TGTGCCAGCAGACCGCGGACAGGGGGCGAAATAAGTTCACCCCTCCACTTT; D gene: TRBD1; V gene: TRBV7-8; clone size: NA; J gene: TRBJ1-6
CDR3 protein: CASSPGQTPYGYTF; CDR3 DNA: TGCGCCAGCAGCCCGGGACAGACCCCTTATGGCTACACCTTC; D gene: TRBD1; V gene: TRBV5-1; clone size: NA; J gene: TRBJ1-2
CDR3 protein: CASSDRLQETQYF; CDR3 DNA: TGTGCCAGCAGTGACCGACTCCAAGAGACCCAGTACTTC; D gene: NA; V gene: TRBV27; clone size: NA; J gene: TRBJ2-5
CDR3 protein: CASSLGSRTVGEQFF; CDR3 DNA: TGTGCCAGCAGCTTAGGTTCAAGGACAGTAGGCGAGCAGTTCTTC; D gene: NA; V gene: TRBV11-3; clone size: NA; J gene: TRBJ2-1
CDR3 protein: CASSQVRGDNEQFF; CDR3 DNA: TGCGCCAGCAGCCAAGTGCGGGGGGACAATGAGCAGTTCTTC; D gene: TRBD2; V gene: TRBV4-1; clone size: NA; J gene: TRBJ2-1
CDR3 protein: CASSLHRDTGELFF; CDR3 DNA: TGTGCCAGCAGCTTACACAGGGACACCGGGGAGCTGTTTTTT; D gene: NA; V gene: TRBV7-3; clone size: NA; J gene: TRBJ2-2
CDR3 protein: CATSGTGNSPPTETQYF; CDR3 DNA: TGTGCCACGTCCGGGACAGGGAATTCCCCACCAACGGAGACCCAGTACTTC; D gene: TRBD1; V gene: TRBV11-3; clone size: NA; J gene: TRBJ2-5
CDR3 protein: CASSMGGRLTGNEQFF; CDR3 DNA: TGTGCCAGTAGTATGGGAGGGAGGCTGACGGGGAATGAGCAGTTCTTC; D gene: TRBD2; V gene: TRBV19; clone size: NA; J gene: TRBJ2-1
CDR3 protein: CASSRGLNTEAFF; CDR3 DNA: TGTGCCAGCAGCCGAGGTTTGAACACTGAAGCTTTCTTT; D gene: NA; V gene: TRBV7-2; clone size: NA; J gene: TRBJ1-1
CDR3 protein: CASSETAEKLFF; CDR3 DNA: TGTGCCAGCAGTGAAACAGCTGAAAAACTGTTTTTT; D gene: NA; V gene: TRBV25-1; clone size: few; J gene: TRBJ1-4